The 2 T cell receptor beta chains listed next were all sequenced from one sample in a study of cytomegalovirus exposure and HLA in healthy donors. Primers: 60 Vbeta forward and 13 Jbeta reverse. Sequencing was performed with immunoSEQ multiplex PCR; in TCRdb, only in-frame clones are kept and a portion is missing. The table records approximately 110,000 clones, approximately 80% of them present only once. Sequenced input: PBMCs. The receptors were sampled from a human donor in good health.

This clone was seen a handful of times. V usage is TRBV10-2 and J usage is TRBJ1-1, with D possibly being TRBD1 (5 bases). Looked up from germline, CDR1 is WSHSY and CDR2 is SAAADI. This CDR3 region has 16 residues. V was clipped by 3 bases and J by 0 bases, with 14 bases between them. CDR3 coding DNA: TGCGCCAGCAGTGAATTTCTGAAAGGGGTGAACACTGAAGCTTTCTTT. Translating it yields CASSEFLKGVNTEAFF.

This clone appeared once. The DNA for the CDR3 is TGTGCCAGCAGCGCCCGTTCAGGTATGAACACTGAAGCTTTCTTT. It is translated as CASSARSGMNTEAFF. V is TRBV9 and J is TRBJ1-1; no reliable D call. CDR1 and CDR2 from the germline V gene are SGDLS and YYNGEE. The CDR3 spans 15 residues. The germline V and J ends were trimmed by 3 bases and 0 bases, with 12 bases remaining between them.